Listed below are T cell receptor beta chains from one sample, sequenced in a study of vaccination and CD4 T cells after COVID-19. These TCRs are of unknown antigen specificity. TCRdb re-called the PCR reads through MiXCR, storing one row per CDR3 protein. The table lists approximately 15,000 distinct CDR3 sequences, 21% of them singletons. The material sequenced was CD4+ T cells from blood, cultured in vitro, taken before SARS-CoV-2 vaccination. These TCRs come from a human donor who received a COVID-19 vaccine. The CDR3 runs from the conserved cysteine through the conserved F or W. The D gene is left open where the match is weak. Some rows mark clone size as missing; the rest say once, few, many or name a class of expanded clone.

V	length	D	size	J	DNA	CDR3
TRBV6-1	11	.	.	TRBJ1-2	TGTGCCAGCAGGAGAGGTACGGGCTACACCTTC	CASRRGTGYTF
TRBV20-1	13	TRBD2	few	TRBJ2-5	TGCAGTGCTGAGCGGGAGGGGACGGAGACCCAGTACTTC	CSAEREGTETQYF
TRBV21-1	15	.	.	TRBJ2-2	TGTGCCAGCAGCACCGCCCAGGTTGGCACCGGGGAGCTGTTTTTT	CASSTAQVGTGELFF
TRBV7-8	14	.	.	TRBJ1-1	TGTGCCAGCAGCACCAGGACGGGGCCCACTGAAGCTTTCTTT	CASSTRTGPTEAFF
TRBV24-1	14	.	few	TRBJ2-3	TGTGCCACCGGGGGGGCCCTTAGCACAGATACGCAGTATTTT	CATGGALSTDTQYF
TRBV12-3/TRBV12-4	15	.	.	TRBJ2-1	TGTGCCAGCAGTTTGTCCCCCACAGGGATGAATGAGCAGTTCTTC	CASSLSPTGMNEQFF
TRBV6-1	13	.	.	TRBJ1-1	TGTGCCAGCAGTGCCACCCTGGACAGAGAAGCTTTCTTT	CASSATLDREAFF
TRBV24-1	12	.	.	TRBJ2-7	TGTGCCACCAGTGATTTGGGGTACGAGCAGTACTTC	CATSDLGYEQYF
TRBV12-3/TRBV12-4	15	.	.	TRBJ1-2	TGTGCCAGCAGCTTTGGACTTCTCCCTAACTATGGCTACACCTTC	CASSFGLLPNYGYTF
TRBV5-6	18	.	.	TRBJ1-2	TGTGCCAGCAGCTCGGCTGAGGACAGACCCACCCCTAACTATGGCTACACCTTC	CASSSAEDRPTPNYGYTF
TRBV7-8	12	.	.	TRBJ1-1	TGTGCCAGCAGTCAAACTGGACGTCTCGCTTTCTTT	CASSQTGRLAFF
TRBV12-5	16	.	.	TRBJ2-2	TGTGCTAGTGGTCCCCAGAGAGGGGGGCGGTCCGGGGAGCTGTTTTTT	CASGPQRGGRSGELFF
TRBV9	15	TRBD1	.	TRBJ2-5	TGTGCCAGCAGCGTAGTAGGGACAGGTCAAGAGACCCAGTACTTC	CASSVVGTGQETQYF
TRBV5-4	14	.	few	TRBJ2-3	TGTGCCAGCAGCTTGCAAGTGGGGATGGATACGCAGTATTTT	CASSLQVGMDTQYF
TRBV7-2	15	TRBD2	.	TRBJ2-5	TGTGCCAGCAGCTCCCAGCTAGCGGTCCAAGAGACCCAGTACTTC	CASSSQLAVQETQYF
TRBV24-1	13	.	few	TRBJ1-5	TGTGCCACCAGTACCGGACTCAATCAGCCCCAGCATTTT	CATSTGLNQPQHF
TRBV10-3	14	TRBD2	.	TRBJ2-3	TGTGCCACGAGCGGGGGCCTCTACACAGATACGCAGTATTTT	CATSGGLYTDTQYF
TRBV24-1	13	.	few	TRBJ2-3	TGTGCCACCTCAGATGCAGGGCGAGATACGCAGTATTTT	CATSDAGRDTQYF
TRBV30	15	TRBD1	.	TRBJ1-4	TGTGCCTGGAGTGGGCGACAGGGAGGACAAGAAAAACTGTTTTTT	CAWSGRQGGQEKLFF
TRBV25-1	14	TRBD1	few	TRBJ1-4	TGTGCCAGCAGTGAAGGACAGGGGCAAGAAAAACTGTTTTTT	CASSEGQGQEKLFF
TRBV5-4	15	.	.	TRBJ2-1	TGTGCCAGCAGCTTAGGTCAGGGCTCCTACAATGAGCAGTTCTTC	CASSLGQGSYNEQFF
TRBV30	14	.	.	TRBJ1-4	TGTGCCTGGAGTTTCCGCCTGGGGCGCGAAAAACTGTTTTTT	CAWSFRLGREKLFF
TRBV30	12	.	.	TRBJ1-6	TGTGCCTGGAGTCCACGGGTAAGGACCCTCCACTTT	CAWSPRVRTLHF
TRBV24-1	13	.	few	TRBJ1-1	TGTGCCACCAGTGCGGCAGGGAGGCCTGAAGCTTTCTTT	CATSAAGRPEAFF
TRBV2	17	TRBD2	.	TRBJ2-3	TGTGCCAGCGGACGCGGGGGGCCCTTACGAAGCACAGATACGCAGTATTTT	CASGRGGPLRSTDTQYF
TRBV7-8	17	.	few	TRBJ2-2	TGTGCCAGCAGCTTAGTCGTTTGGGGGCTCGGGACCGGGGAGCTGTTTTTT	CASSLVVWGLGTGELFF
TRBV2	17	TRBD1	.	TRBJ1-4	TGTGCCAGCAGGGGGACCAGGGGGCGCCGCCAGAATGAAAAACTGTTTTTT	CASRGTRGRRQNEKLFF
TRBV24-1	14	TRBD1	few	TRBJ2-7	TGTGCCACCAGTGAGAACCGGGACAGGGGCGAGCAGTACTTC	CATSENRDRGEQYF
TRBV6-2/TRBV6-3	15	TRBD2	.	TRBJ2-1	TGTGCCAGCAGTAGGAGCGGGGGGAACTACAATGAGCAGTTCTTC	CASSRSGGNYNEQFF
TRBV7-9	14	.	.	TRBJ1-6	TGTGCCAGCAGCTCACAGGGTGGTAATTCACCCCTCCACTTT	CASSSQGGNSPLHF
TRBV30	13	.	large	TRBJ2-7	TGTGCCTGGAGTGTATCGGCCGAGCAGGAGCAGTACTTC	CAWSVSAEQEQYF
TRBV12-3/TRBV12-4	16	TRBD1	few	TRBJ1-6	TGTGCCAGCAGTTTCTCTGGGACAGGGGGCCATTCACCCCTCCACTTT	CASSFSGTGGHSPLHF
TRBV4-1	14	.	.	TRBJ1-3	TGCGCCAGCAGCGGTAATACTCTTGGAAACACCATATATTTT	CASSGNTLGNTIYF
TRBV6-5	14	.	medium-sized	TRBJ1-2	TGTGCCAGCAGTTCTCAGGGAAGAGCGGGGGGCTACACCTTC	CASSSQGRAGGYTF
TRBV2	17	TRBD2	.	TRBJ2-5	TGTGCCAGCAGTACCGGGACTAGCGGGGGGCCGGGAGAGACCCAGTACTTC	CASSTGTSGGPGETQYF
TRBV20-1	16	TRBD2	few	TRBJ2-5	TGCAGTGCTAGAGATTTCCAGCGGGGGGATCAAGAGACCCAGTACTTC	CSARDFQRGDQETQYF
TRBV6-1	15	.	.	TRBJ1-2	TGTGCCAGCACCTCGGGTGGGGCGATGGCCTATGGCTACACCTTC	CASTSGGAMAYGYTF